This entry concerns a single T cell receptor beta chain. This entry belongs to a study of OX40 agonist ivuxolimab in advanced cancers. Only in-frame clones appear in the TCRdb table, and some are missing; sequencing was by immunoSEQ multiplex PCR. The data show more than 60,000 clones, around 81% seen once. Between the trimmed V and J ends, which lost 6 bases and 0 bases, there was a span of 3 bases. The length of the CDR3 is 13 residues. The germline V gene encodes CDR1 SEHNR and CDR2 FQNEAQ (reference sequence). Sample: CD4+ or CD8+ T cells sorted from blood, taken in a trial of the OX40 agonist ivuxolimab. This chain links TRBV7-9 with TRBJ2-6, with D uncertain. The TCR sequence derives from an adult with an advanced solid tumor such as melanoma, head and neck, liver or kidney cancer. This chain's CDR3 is CASRDSGANVLTF. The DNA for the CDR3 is TGTGCCAGCAGGGACTCTGGGGCCAACGTCCTGACTTTC.